This T cell receptor (beta chain) was sequenced during a study of Ad26.COV2.S vaccination and SARS-CoV-2 variants. Study at large: The vaccine Ad26.COV2.S was put into the muscle once, or twice with 56 days between.

The method was immunoSEQ multiplex PCR; TCRdb's version includes in-frame clones alone and lacks a portion of them. This sample carries hundreds of thousands of clones, approximately 90% of them seen once, and the ten largest clones take about 12%. As to treatment: roughly 19 received Ad26.COV2.S at low or high dose, single or two shots; about 5 received placebo; per-sample allocation not given. Collection of samples fell on day 63 after the first vaccine or placebo injection. The CDR3 runs to 15 residues. The V and J ends lost 4 bases and 0 bases respectively, with 13 bases between them. Germline V gene sequence: CDR1 MNHEY, CDR2 SVGAGI.

The V call is TRBV6-5, the J call TRBJ2-7, with D perhaps matching TRBD2 (6 bases). The receptor's source is a person between 18 and 65 years old who received the Ad26.COV2.S COVID-19 vaccine or a placebo. The starting material was peripheral blood, obtained in a trial of Ad26.COV2.S vaccine versus placebo. CDR3 bases: TGTGCCAGCAGTTTTTCGGGACTGAGCTCCTACGAGCAGTACTTC. Protein: CASSFSGLSSYEQYF.